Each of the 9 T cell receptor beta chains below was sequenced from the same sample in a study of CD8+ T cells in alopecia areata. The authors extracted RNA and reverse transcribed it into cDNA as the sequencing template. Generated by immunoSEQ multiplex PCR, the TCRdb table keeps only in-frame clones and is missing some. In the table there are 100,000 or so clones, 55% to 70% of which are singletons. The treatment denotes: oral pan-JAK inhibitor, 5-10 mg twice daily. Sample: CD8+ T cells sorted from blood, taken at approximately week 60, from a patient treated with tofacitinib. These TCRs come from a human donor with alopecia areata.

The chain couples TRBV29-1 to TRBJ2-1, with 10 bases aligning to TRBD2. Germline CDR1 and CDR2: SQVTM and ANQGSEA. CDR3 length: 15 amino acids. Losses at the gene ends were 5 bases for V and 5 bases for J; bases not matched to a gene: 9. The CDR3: CSVRGLLAGDNEQFF. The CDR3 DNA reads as TGCAGCGTTCGAGGTCTGCTAGCGGGGGACAATGAGCAGTTCTTC.

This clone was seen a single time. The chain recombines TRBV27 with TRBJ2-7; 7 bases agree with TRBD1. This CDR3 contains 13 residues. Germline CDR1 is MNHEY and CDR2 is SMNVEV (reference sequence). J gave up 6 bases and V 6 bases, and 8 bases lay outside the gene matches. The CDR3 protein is CASSRDSISEQYF. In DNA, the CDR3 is TGTGCCAGCAGCCGGGACAGTATCTCCGAGCAGTACTTC.

The CDR3 nucleotides read TGCGCCAGCAGCCAAGATAGCAACAGACAAGAGACCCAGTACTTC. Its protein is CASSQDSNRQETQYF. The chain uses TRBV4-1 and TRBJ2-5, with no clear D. V was shortened by 0 bases and J by 2 bases, with 10 bases between the two germline ends. The CDR3 is made up of 15 amino acids. In germline, CDR1 is MGHRA, CDR2 YSYEKL.

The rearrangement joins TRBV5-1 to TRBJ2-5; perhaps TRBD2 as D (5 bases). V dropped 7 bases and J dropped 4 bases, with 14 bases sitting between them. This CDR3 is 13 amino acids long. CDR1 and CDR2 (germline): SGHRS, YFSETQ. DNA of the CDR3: TGCGCCAGCCGGGGATTGGGCCTAGAGACCCAGTACTTC. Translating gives CASRGLGLETQYF.

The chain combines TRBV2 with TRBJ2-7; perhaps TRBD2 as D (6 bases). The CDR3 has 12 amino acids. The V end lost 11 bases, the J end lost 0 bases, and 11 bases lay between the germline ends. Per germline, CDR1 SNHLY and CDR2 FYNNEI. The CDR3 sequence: CAGGGYSYEQYF. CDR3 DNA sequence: TGTGCCGGGGGAGGCTACTCCTACGAGCAGTACTTC.

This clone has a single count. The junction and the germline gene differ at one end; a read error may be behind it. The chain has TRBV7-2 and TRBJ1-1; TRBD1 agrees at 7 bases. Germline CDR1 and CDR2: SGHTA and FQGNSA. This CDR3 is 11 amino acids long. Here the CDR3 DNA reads TGTGCCAGCAGCTTAAAGACAGGGAGTTCATTT. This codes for CASSLKTGSSF.

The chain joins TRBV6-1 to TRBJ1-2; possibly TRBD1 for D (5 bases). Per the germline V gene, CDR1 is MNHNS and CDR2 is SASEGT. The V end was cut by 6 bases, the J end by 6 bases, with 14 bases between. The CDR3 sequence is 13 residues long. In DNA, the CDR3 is TGTGCCAGCAGCCGGGACGAGTCAGATGGCTACACCTTC. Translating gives CASSRDESDGYTF.

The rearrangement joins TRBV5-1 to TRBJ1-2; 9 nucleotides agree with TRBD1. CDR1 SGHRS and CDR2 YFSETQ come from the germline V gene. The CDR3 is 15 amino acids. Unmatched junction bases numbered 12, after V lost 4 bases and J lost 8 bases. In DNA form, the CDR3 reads TGCGCCAGCAGCCAGTTCGGGACAGGGTATGGGGGCTACACCTTC. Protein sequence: CASSQFGTGYGGYTF.

The CDR3 DNA reads as TGCGCCAGCAGCTTGGAAGATCTGGAAAGTGGCTACACCTTC. Its protein is CASSLEDLESGYTF. This chain connects TRBV5-1 to TRBJ1-2; D is ambiguous. The CDR3 covers 14 residues. Germline CDR1 is SGHRS and CDR2 is YFSETQ. V was pared by 0 bases and J by 7 bases, with 13 bases between.